These 9 T cell receptor beta chains were all obtained from the same sample, sequenced in a study of cytomegalovirus exposure and HLA in healthy donors. The PCR used 60 Vbeta and 13 Jbeta primers. Only in-frame clones appear in the TCRdb table, and some are missing; sequencing was by immunoSEQ multiplex PCR. Counted here are 150,000 to 200,000 clones, 75% to 85% occurring once; the ten biggest clones make up under 2%. Input material: PBMCs. These receptors all stem from a woman younger than 30 in good health and CMV-seronegative.

The rearrangement links TRBV6-5 to TRBJ1-1; 7 bases match TRBD1. The CDR3 consists of 13 residues. CDR1 and CDR2 (germline): MNHEY, SVGAGI. Trimming cost V 2 bases and J 7 bases; bases outside gene matches: 4. For the CDR3, the DNA is TGTGCCAGCAGTTACCTAGGGGGCAGTGAAGCTTTCTTT. This encodes CASSYLGGSEAFF.

The chain links TRBV15 to TRBJ2-7, with D possibly matching TRBD1 (5 bases). Germline CDR1 and CDR2: LNHNV and YYDKDF (reference sequence). The CDR3 has 13 residues. The V and J ends lost 3 bases and 8 bases respectively, with 14 bases between them. CDR3 protein: CATSRDHRLKQYF. CDR3 in DNA: TGTGCCACCAGCAGGGACCACAGGTTAAAGCAGTACTTC. The full variable domain, its missing parts supplied by reference TRBV15 and TRBJ2-7, is DAMVIQNPRYQVTQFGKPVTLSCSQTLNHNVMYWYQQKSSQAPKLLFHYYDKDFNNEADTPDNFQSRRPNTSFCFLDIRSPGLGDTAMYLCATSRDHRLKQYFGPGTRLTVT.

The chain uses TRBV27 and TRBJ2-3; D is possibly TRBD1 (6 bases). CDR3 length: 16 amino acids. Trimming took 5 bases from V and 2 from J, leaving 17 bases between them. From germline, CDR1 is MNHEY and CDR2 SMNVEV (reference sequence). In nucleotides, the CDR3 is TGTGCCAGCAGTCCCCTTTGGGGGCCGAACACAGATACGCAGTATTTT. This encodes CASSPLWGPNTDTQYF.

This chain links TRBV6-5 with TRBJ2-2, with 7 bases matching TRBD1. The trim removed 4 bases at V and 5 bases at J, leaving 4 bases unmatched. The CDR3 extends over 14 amino acids. Germline V CDR1 and CDR2: MNHEY, SVGAGI. The CDR3 protein is CASSSGGWTGELFF. DNA of the CDR3: TGTGCCAGCAGTTCAGGGGGATGGACCGGGGAGCTGTTTTTT.

This chain joins TRBV6-4 and TRBJ2-2, with TRBD1 as a possible D gene (6 bases). Trimming took 10 bases from V and 2 from J, leaving 17 bases between them. This CDR3 contains 15 residues. The germline CDR1 and CDR2 sequences are MRHNA and SNTAGT. Here the CDR3 DNA reads TGTGCCAACCCACCGGGACATGTAAACACCGGGGAGCTGTTTTTT. Encoded protein: CANPPGHVNTGELFF.

This clone was seen a single time. V is TRBV5-1 and J is TRBJ2-7; TRBD1 agrees at 10 bases. Germline V CDR1 and CDR2: SGHRS, YFSETQ. V dropped 4 bases and J dropped 2; count of bases not matched to a gene: 9. CDR3 size: 16 residues. CDR3 nucleotides: TGCGCCAGCAGCGGGGGAGACAGGGGGCGCCCCTACGAGCAGTACTTC. This sequence encodes CASSGGDRGRPYEQYF.

This chain joins TRBV10-2 and TRBJ1-2; TRBD1 aligns across 8 bases. CDR3 length: 15 amino acids. V lost 3 bases to trimming and J lost 1 base; unmatched junction nucleotides: 4. Germline V lookup: CDR1 WSHSY, CDR2 SAAADI. The CDR3 region is CASSDGTGHNYGYTF. In nucleotides, the CDR3 is TGCGCCAGCAGTGATGGGACAGGACATAACTATGGCTACACCTTC.

This rearrangement joins TRBV5-5 to TRBJ1-2; no reliable D call. The CDR3 consists of 14 residues. Germline assignment: CDR1 SGHKS and CDR2 YYEKEE (reference sequence). V lost 2 bases and J lost 0, with 8 bases in between. In DNA, the CDR3 is TGTGCCAGCAGCTTCCAGGATGCTAACTATGGCTACACCTTC. Residues: CASSFQDANYGYTF.

The V gene is TRBV6-5, the J gene TRBJ1-3; tentatively, D is TRBD1 (5 bases). Trimming cost V 0 bases and J 7 bases, with 10 bases left between them. The CDR3 extends over 14 amino acids. CDR1 and CDR2 from the germline V gene are MNHEY and SVGAGI. This chain's CDR3 is CASSYSRQPNTIYF. CDR3 DNA sequence: TGTGCCAGCAGTTACTCCCGACAGCCGAACACCATATATTTT.